This is a list of T cell receptor beta chains from one sample in a study of blood T cell repertoires in COVID-19. Repertoires were generated with immunoSEQ multiplex PCR, while TCRdb's copy carries only in-frame clones and drops some. The data contain about 68,000 clones, roughly 87% of them singletons. Sequencing was done on a sample of peripheral blood. The source is a man aged 45-60 years with COVID-19, enrolled during active disease. Both conserved end residues are part of each CDR3. The order of the fields is V gene, J gene, clone size, CDR3 protein. Clone size is stated in some rows and not others, as once, few, many or a class when expanded.

TRBV5-4	TRBJ2-3	.	CASSSGLAEGFSTDTQYF
TRBV7-2	TRBJ1-2	.	CASSARDSGRGYTF
TRBV7-2	TRBJ1-2	.	CASSLNPGSVNYGYTF
TRBV18	TRBJ2-7	.	CASSPNGVLAGAGEQYF
TRBV3-1/TRBV3-2	TRBJ2-5	once	CASSPSGVGETQYF
TRBV29-1	TRBJ1-1	.	CSVRQGARTEAFF
TRBV29-1	TRBJ2-2	.	CSAEREGLTGELFF
TRBV30	TRBJ2-7	.	CAWSTGGYEQYF
TRBV29-1	TRBJ2-7	.	CSVTGQGIYEQYF
TRBV6-5	TRBJ1-2	.	CASSYGEGPGLGGYTF
TRBV7-9	TRBJ1-2	.	CASSTGTLRLQANYGYTF
TRBV3-1/TRBV3-2	TRBJ2-5	.	CASSQERRGQETQYF
TRBV10-2	TRBJ1-1	.	CASSSRGTEAFF
TRBV6-5	TRBJ2-1	.	CASSLDRGPYNEQFF
TRBV28	TRBJ2-7	.	CASIGTGSSYEQYF
TRBV19	TRBJ1-5	few	CASSTGKNSNQPQHF
TRBV19	TRBJ1-4	.	CASSPGTPPPQKLFF
TRBV3-1/TRBV3-2	TRBJ1-4	once	CASSQEWQGKNEKLFF
TRBV6-1	TRBJ2-5	.	CASSEAQATSGFVQTQYF
TRBV7-2	TRBJ2-7	.	CASSLDGNRPYEQYF
TRBV4-2	TRBJ2-3	.	CASSQHRAGGGDTQYF
TRBV24-1	TRBJ2-1	.	CATSGLATDNEQFF
TRBV7-3	TRBJ1-1	.	CASSLAGQGNTEAFF
TRBV6-6	TRBJ2-7	.	CASSYSRSEQYF
TRBV19	TRBJ1-4	.	CASTPDRGHEKLFF
TRBV11-3	TRBJ2-1	.	CASSPRGGGSSNNEQFF
TRBV19	TRBJ1-4	once	CASSILPGINEKLFF
TRBV5-4	TRBJ1-1	.	CASSPGTGRTGNTEAFF
TRBV9	TRBJ1-2	.	CASTPGGSDYGYTF
TRBV7-9	TRBJ2-2	.	CASRNRLGQGTTGELFF
TRBV7-3	TRBJ2-1	.	CASSPQPSMYEQFF
TRBV6-4	TRBJ1-2	.	CASSSDRSDGYTF
TRBV2	TRBJ2-7	.	CASSAGLAGGEQYF
TRBV5-1	TRBJ2-3	.	CASSLGRGRATDTQYF